Shown below are 31 T cell receptor beta chains from a single sample sequenced in a study of blood T cell repertoires in COVID-19. Clones were read by immunoSEQ multiplex PCR, and TCRdb kept only the in-frame ones, dropping some. The sample lists around 240,000 clones; roughly 83% were seen once. Sequencing was carried out using peripheral blood. All receptors derive from a woman aged 45-65 years with acute or convalescent COVID-19.

The V call is TRBV15, the J call TRBJ2-7; TRBD1 is a possible D gene (5 bases). CDR1 and CDR2 (germline): LNHNV, YYDKDF (reference sequence). The CDR3 length is 15 residues. V lost 2 bases and J lost 5, with 16 bases in between. CDR3 sequence reads: CATSRPYGQGHEQYF. The CDR3 DNA reads TGTGCCACCAGCAGACCCTATGGGCAGGGCCACGAGCAGTACTTC. The whole variable domain, remainder taken from reference TRBV15 and TRBJ2-7, is DAMVIQNPRYQVTQFGKPVTLSCSQTLNHNVMYWYQQKSSQAPKLLFHYYDKDFNNEADTPDNFQSRRPNTSFCFLDIRSPGLGDTAMYLCATSRPYGQGHEQYFGPGTRLTVT.

This chain's CDR3 is CASSEGWSGDEAFF. CDR3 DNA: TGCGCCAGCAGTGAGGGGTGGTCGGGGGACGAAGCTTTCTTT. J is TRBJ1-1 and V is TRBV10-1; tentative D call: TRBD1 (5 bases). The germline V gene encodes CDR1 WNHNN and CDR2 SYGVQD (reference sequence). V was cut by 2 bases and J by 8 bases, with 15 bases left in between. The CDR3 extends over 14 amino acids.

The chain is built from TRBV28 and TRBJ1-4; 7 bases are shared with TRBD1. Germline V gene sequence: CDR1 MDHEN, CDR2 SYDVKM. The CDR3 is 15 amino acids. Trimming at V came to 5 bases and at J to 2 bases, leaving 5 bases not matched to a gene. Here the CDR3 DNA reads TGTGCCAGCAGTGAAGCAGGGGGTACTAATGAAAAACTGTTTTTT. Its translation: CASSEAGGTNEKLFF.

For the CDR3, the DNA is TGTGCCAGCAGTTTCGGAGGTCGAAGCACAGATACGCAGTATTTT. Its translation is CASSFGGRSTDTQYF. The chain employs TRBV28 and TRBJ2-3; TRBD2 might be the D (5 bases). Trimming removed 3 bases from V and 0 bases from J, with 10 bases in between. The CDR3 consists of 15 residues. Germline values: CDR1 MDHEN, CDR2 SYDVKM.

The CDR3 sequence is CASSPPLAGGTDTQYF. The CDR3 nucleotides read TGTGCCAGTAGTCCCCCCCTGGCGGGGGGGACAGATACGCAGTATTTT. V is TRBV19 and J is TRBJ2-3; TRBD2 matches 9 bases. The ends lost 5 bases at V and 3 bases at J; junction bases unmatched: 9. The germline gives CDR1 LNHDA, CDR2 SQIVND (reference sequence). The CDR3 contains 16 residues.

This clone has a handful of counts. V and J are TRBV19 and TRBJ1-5; D perhaps matches TRBD1 (5 bases). Germline CDR1 and CDR2: LNHDA and SQIVND (reference sequence). This CDR3 has 15 amino acids. The germline V and J ends were trimmed by 3 bases and 1 base, with 10 bases remaining between them. CDR3 in amino acids: CASSIWGRSNQPQHF. CDR3 sequence (DNA): TGTGCCAGTAGTATCTGGGGCCGAAGCAATCAGCCCCAGCATTTT. The variable domain in full, with the rest retrieved from reference TRBV19 and TRBJ1-5, is DGGITQSPKYLFRKEGQNVTLSCEQNLNHDAMYWYRQDPGQGLRLIYYSQIVNDFQKGDIAEGYSVSREKKESFPLTVTSAQKNPTAFYLCASSIWGRSNQPQHFGDGTRLSIL.

The rearrangement joins TRBV6-2 or TRBV6-3 to TRBJ2-7; TRBD2 aligns across 10 bases. This CDR3 contains 14 residues. The J segment lost 3 bases and the V segment lost 4 bases, leaving 3 bases of the junction unmatched. In germline, CDR1 is MNHEY, CDR2 SVGEGT. The CDR3 protein is CASSSLAGVYEQYF. Written as DNA, the CDR3 is TGTGCCAGCAGTTCCCTAGCGGGAGTCTACGAGCAGTACTTC.

V usage is TRBV14 and J usage is TRBJ2-2; D ambiguous. The CDR3 has 12 amino acids. CDR1 and CDR2 (germline): SGHDN, FVKESK. Trimming pared 4 bases from V and 7 bases from J, leaving 7 bases between. CDR3 sequence reads: CASSRAGGELFF. CDR3 DNA: TGTGCCAGCAGCCGGGCTGGCGGGGAGCTGTTTTTT.

The chain combines TRBV3-1 (or the pseudogene TRBV3-2) with TRBJ2-3; 8 bases match TRBD2. Germline V CDR1 and CDR2: LGHDT, YNNKEL (reference sequence). The CDR3 is 15 amino acids. The J segment lost 6 bases and the V segment lost 4 bases, leaving 9 bases of the junction unmatched. The CDR3 sequence is CASSPGLAGTDTQYF. CDR3 bases: TGTGCCAGCAGCCCCGGGTTAGCGGGAACGGATACGCAGTATTTT.

The V call is TRBV7-9, the J call TRBJ2-7, with D possibly being TRBD2 (6 bases). Germline V CDR1 and CDR2: SEHNR, FQNEAQ (reference sequence). The CDR3 totals 14 residues. V was shortened by 3 bases and J by 2 bases, with 11 bases between the two germline ends. This CDR3 reads CASSFSGEAYEQYF. In DNA form, the CDR3 reads TGTGCCAGCAGCTTTTCCGGGGAGGCCTACGAGCAGTACTTC.

This clone was detected a few times. CDR3 sequence: CAISDGRMSSPLHF. The CDR3 region has the DNA TGTGCCATCAGTGATGGCAGGATGAGTTCACCCCTCCACTTT. The rearrangement joins TRBV10-3 to TRBJ1-6; no clear D gene. Between the trimmed V and J ends, which lost 3 bases and 9 bases, there was a span of 12 bases. The CDR3 consists of 14 residues. Per germline, CDR1 ENHRY and CDR2 SYGVKD.

The V and J genes are TRBV28 and TRBJ1-5; tentatively, D is TRBD1 (5 bases). V gave up 4 bases and J gave up 4 bases, with 14 bases separating them. CDR1 is MDHEN and CDR2 is SYDVKM in the germline V gene. This CDR3 contains 15 residues. CDR3 amino acids: CASSSNTGGNQPQHF. Here the CDR3 DNA reads TGTGCCAGCAGTTCAAATACCGGGGGGAATCAGCCCCAGCATTTT. Filled out from reference TRBV28 and TRBJ1-5, the complete variable domain reads DVKVTQSSRYLVKRTGEKVFLECVQDMDHENMFWYRQDPGLGLRLIYFSYDVKMKEKGDIPEGYSVSREKKERFSLILESASTNQTSMYLCASSSNTGGNQPQHFGDGTRLSIL.

This clone was counted a single time. The chain couples TRBV6-1 to TRBJ2-3; D possibly corresponds to TRBD1 (5 bases). This CDR3 region has 15 residues. V was pared by 0 bases and J by 4 bases, with 11 bases between. CDR1 and CDR2 (germline): MNHNS, SASEGT. The CDR3 DNA reads as TGTGCCAGCAGTGAAGCGTGGGGCGCGGCAGATACGCAGTATTTT. Amino acid sequence: CASSEAWGAADTQYF.

DNA of the CDR3: TGTGCCAGCATGTCCAGCGGGGGTAACGAGCAGTACTTC. Residues: CASMSSGGNEQYF. The genes are TRBV3-1 (or the pseudogene TRBV3-2) and TRBJ2-7; 8 positions agree with TRBD2. The junction had 7 bases not matched to a gene; V was cut back by 7 bases and J by 5 bases. The CDR3 length is 13 residues. Germline loops: CDR1 LGHDT, CDR2 YNNKEL (reference sequence).

The chain has TRBV5-5 and TRBJ1-4; no reliable D call. Germline V gene lookup returns CDR1 SGHKS and CDR2 YYEKEE (reference sequence). This CDR3 has 14 residues. V was shortened by 1 base and J by 0 bases, with 4 bases between the two germline ends. The CDR3 DNA sequence: TGTGCCAGCAGCTTGCGCGCAACTAATGAAAAACTGTTTTTT. This codes for CASSLRATNEKLFF.

This chain joins TRBV19 and TRBJ1-5; 7 nucleotides match TRBD1. CDR1 and CDR2 (germline): LNHDA, SQIVND (reference sequence). The V and J ends lost 3 bases and 10 bases, in that order; junction bases with no gene match: 9. The CDR3 extends over 14 amino acids. CDR3 nucleotide sequence: TGTGCCAGTAGTATCCCTGGGACAGAAGAACCCCAGCATTTT. As protein: CASSIPGTEEPQHF.

The chain carries TRBV27 and TRBJ2-7, with 10 bases matching TRBD2. Germline CDR1 MNHEY, CDR2 SMNVEV (reference sequence). This CDR3 comprises 15 residues. The ends lost 5 bases at V and 4 bases at J; junction bases unmatched: 8. Written as DNA, the CDR3 is TGTGCCAGCAGTAAACGGACTAGCGGAGATTACGAGCAGTACTTC. Translated: CASSKRTSGDYEQYF.

This chain joins TRBV9 and TRBJ2-7, with 7 bases identical to TRBD1. Germline CDR1 is SGDLS and CDR2 is YYNGEE. J gave up 6 bases and V 0 bases, and 6 bases lay outside the gene matches. This CDR3 is built from 14 residues. Here the CDR3 reads CASSVEGAHGEQYF. The CDR3 coding sequence is TGTGCCAGCAGCGTAGAGGGGGCACACGGCGAGCAGTACTTC.

The chain recombines TRBV18 with TRBJ2-1; perhaps TRBD2 as D (6 bases). V lost 6 bases, J lost 1 base, and 13 bases lay in between. Looked up from germline, CDR1 is KGHSH and CDR2 is LQKENI. The CDR3 contains 15 residues. CDR3 nucleotide sequence: TGTGCCAGCTCCCTGGGACTGGGGTCCTACAATGAGCAGTTCTTC. As protein: CASSLGLGSYNEQFF.

V usage is TRBV18 and J usage is TRBJ2-1; D is unclear. Germline V lookup: CDR1 KGHSH, CDR2 LQKENI. The CDR3 spans 13 residues. Trimming took 3 bases from V and 5 from J, leaving 8 bases between them. This CDR3 reads CASSPNLDNEQFF. The CDR3 nucleotides are TGTGCCAGCTCACCGAACTTAGACAATGAGCAGTTCTTC.

The chain combines TRBV28 with TRBJ1-2; possible D gene TRBD1, 6 bases. Trimming removed 3 bases at V and 4 bases at J, with 12 bases between. From germline, CDR1 is MDHEN and CDR2 SYDVKM. This CDR3 comprises 14 residues. CDR3 in DNA: TGTGCCAGCAGTTTTTTACAGGGTGGCTATGGCTACACCTTC. Its translation is CASSFLQGGYGYTF.

The chain joins TRBV28 to TRBJ1-1; D is uncertain. The germline V and J ends were trimmed by 5 bases and 5 bases, with 21 bases remaining between them. The CDR3 totals 16 residues. From germline, CDR1 is MDHEN and CDR2 SYDVKM. CDR3 amino acids: CASSLLRTEEGTEAFF. CDR3 nucleotide sequence: TGTGCCAGCAGTCTCCTAAGGACGGAGGAAGGAACTGAAGCTTTCTTT.

CDR3 amino acids: CASSLAGDQPQHF. CDR3 in DNA: TGTGCCAGCAGCTTAGCAGGGGATCAGCCCCAGCATTTT. V usage is TRBV7-6 and J usage is TRBJ1-5, with D possibly being TRBD1 (5 bases). Germline V gene sequence: CDR1 SGHVS, CDR2 FNYEAQ. This CDR3 is 13 amino acids long. The V and J ends lost 0 bases and 5 bases respectively, with 5 bases between them. The entire variable domain, with the rest obtained from reference TRBV7-6 and TRBJ1-5, is as follows: GAGVSQSPRYKVTKRGQDVALRCDPISGHVSLYWYRQALGQGPEFLTYFNYEAQQDKSGLPNDRFSAERPEGSISTLTIQRTEQRDSAMYRCASSLAGDQPQHFGDGTRLSIL.

The chain is built from TRBV13 and TRBJ2-2; a possible D gene is TRBD1 (5 bases). The CDR3 covers 14 residues. V was trimmed by 5 bases and J by 1 base, leaving 8 bases between them. The V gene's germline CDR1 is PRHDT and CDR2 FYEKMQ (reference sequence). In DNA form, the CDR3 reads TGTGCCAGCAGCCAGGGCAGGAACACCGGGGAGCTGTTTTTT. Protein product: CASSQGRNTGELFF.

The V gene is TRBV7-2, the J gene TRBJ1-6, with no clear D. The CDR3 is 16 amino acids. V lost 6 bases, J lost 0 bases, and 12 bases lay in between. Germline V lookup: CDR1 SGHTA, CDR2 FQGNSA. The CDR3 DNA is TGTGCCAGCAGACCGATCGGGAGCTCCTATAATTCACCCCTCCACTTT. Translation gives CASRPIGSSYNSPLHF.

V and J are TRBV7-2 and TRBJ1-1, with D uncertain. The germline V gene has CDR1 SGHTA and CDR2 FQGNSA. The CDR3 runs to 13 residues. With 2 bases removed from V and 11 bases from J, the gap between germline ends came to 15 bases. The CDR3 DNA follows: TGTGCCAGCAGCTTATTGGCGGGGAGTTGGGCTTTCTTT. Translating it yields CASSLLAGSWAFF.

The chain is built from TRBV7-2 and TRBJ2-7; TRBD2 is a possible D gene (5 bases). The CDR3 spans 15 residues. Germline V gene lookup returns CDR1 SGHTA and CDR2 FQGNSA. The V gene lost 5 bases and the J gene lost 7 bases, with 21 bases spanning the gap. CDR3 coding DNA: TGTGCCAGCAGCGTTATGACGGGAAACCTCTATGAGCAGTACTTC. Its protein is CASSVMTGNLYEQYF.

The V call is TRBV30, the J call TRBJ1-5, with D unresolved. The CDR3 covers 14 residues. The germline V and J ends were trimmed by 0 bases and 7 bases, with 13 bases remaining between them. Germline V gives CDR1 GTSNPN, CDR2 SVGIG (reference sequence). Here the CDR3 reads CAWSVQSFRQPQHF. CDR3 in DNA: TGTGCCTGGAGTGTACAGTCTTTCAGGCAGCCCCAGCATTTT.

This chain joins TRBV14 and TRBJ2-7; no firm D call. In germline, CDR1 is SGHDN, CDR2 FVKESK. CDR3 size: 14 residues. The germline V and J ends were trimmed by 3 bases and 3 bases, with 12 bases remaining between them. CDR3 sequence reads: CASSQSMVYYEQYF. The CDR3 coding sequence is TGTGCCAGCAGCCAGAGTATGGTTTACTACGAGCAGTACTTC. Full variable domain (remainder filled in from reference TRBV14 and TRBJ2-7): EAGVTQFPSHSVIEKGQTVTLRCDPISGHDNLYWYRRVMGKEIKFLLHFVKESKQDESGMPNNRFLAERTGGTYSTLKVQPAELEDSGVYFCASSQSMVYYEQYFGPGTRLTVT.

This chain uses TRBV19 with TRBJ2-7; maybe TRBD1 (7 bases). Trimming pared 4 bases from V and 2 bases from J, leaving 12 bases between. Germline-derived CDR1 and CDR2 are LNHDA and SQIVND (reference sequence). This CDR3 contains 14 residues. CDR3 DNA: TGTGCCAGTAGTAATCCAGGGGGGACCTACGAGCAGTACTTC. This sequence encodes CASSNPGGTYEQYF.

The gene calls are TRBV28 and TRBJ2-3; 11 bases are shared with TRBD2. The CDR3 loop spans 18 amino acids. Trimming cost V 3 bases and J 2 bases; bases outside gene matches: 10. In germline, CDR1 is MDHEN, CDR2 SYDVKM. CDR3 sequence: CASSLGSGRARSTDTQYF. In DNA, the CDR3 is TGTGCCAGCAGTTTGGGTAGCGGGAGGGCCCGTTCCACAGATACGCAGTATTTT.